These T cell receptor beta chains were read from a single sample in a study of T cells after yellow fever vaccination. TCRdb re-called the 5' RACE reads through MiXCR, storing one row per CDR3 protein. The sample has 230,000 or so distinct CDR3 sequences; over 3% are singletons. Material: PBMCs, obtained 15 days after the yellow fever booster vaccination. These receptors were obtained from a man younger than 35 who received the YFV17D yellow fever vaccine. Both conserved end residues are part of each CDR3. The D gene is left open where the match is weak. Not all rows give a size; the values are once, few, many and, for expanded clones, a class.

clone size	V gene	D gene	J gene	CDR3 protein	CDR3 DNA
many	TRBV20-1	.	TRBJ2-3	CSARDPGAGTDTQYF	TGCAGTGCTAGAGACCCAGGGGCTGGCACAGATACGCAGTATTTT
many	TRBV7-9	TRBD2	TRBJ2-1	CASSDRQRGSNEQFF	TGTGCCAGCAGCGATAGACAGCGGGGGAGCAATGAGCAGTTCTTC
many	TRBV5-1	.	TRBJ1-1	CASSIKGGTEAFF	TGCGCCAGCAGCATAAAGGGGGGCACTGAAGCTTTCTTT
many	TRBV5-1	.	TRBJ1-2	CASSLGQGSGGYTF	TGCGCCAGCAGCTTGGGGCAGGGGTCCGGTGGCTACACCTTC
many	TRBV7-3	.	TRBJ2-3	CASAAGHSTDTQYF	TGTGCCAGTGCCGCAGGGCACAGCACAGATACGCAGTATTTT
many	TRBV7-9	.	TRBJ1-2	CASSPHTRDTTNYGYTF	TGTGCCAGCAGCCCCCACACCCGGGACACAACTAACTATGGCTACACCTTC
many	TRBV20-1	.	TRBJ2-7	CSARGGGGTYEQYF	TGCAGTGCTAGGGGCGGCGGAGGAACCTACGAGCAGTACTTC
many	TRBV6-1	TRBD2	TRBJ2-2	CALTSDTGELFF	TGTGCCCTGACTAGCGACACCGGGGAGCTGTTTTTT
many	TRBV6-5	.	TRBJ1-3	CASKTLQGSGNTIYF	TGTGCCAGCAAAACTCTCCAGGGCTCTGGAAACACCATATATTTT
many	TRBV6-1	.	TRBJ2-3	CASRDFTQYF	TGTGCCAGCAGAGATTTTACGCAGTATTTT
many	TRBV18	TRBD1	TRBJ1-1	CASSPDRDQAFF	TGTGCCAGCTCACCTGACAGGGACCAAGCTTTCTTT
few	TRBV4-1	.	TRBJ1-1	CASSQGASRDTEAFF	TGCGCCAGCAGCCAAGGGGCCTCGAGAGACACTGAAGCTTTCTTT
.	TRBV7-2	.	TRBJ1-5	CASSPLSQPQHF	TGTGCCAGCAGCCCGCTTTCCCAGCCCCAGCATTTT
many	TRBV10-3	.	TRBJ2-3	CAIRGQGDTQYF	TGTGCCATCAGGGGACAAGGAGATACGCAGTATTTT
many	TRBV5-1	TRBD2	TRBJ2-5	CASSSGDQLAGFQETQYF	TGCGCCAGCAGCTCAGGGGACCAACTAGCGGGGTTTCAAGAGACCCAGTACTTC
many	TRBV20-1	.	TRBJ2-4	CSALASRNIQYF	TGCAGCGCCCTGGCGTCTCGAAACATTCAGTACTTC
many	TRBV6-5	TRBD1	TRBJ2-2	CASSYQQGATGELFF	TGTGCCAGCAGTTATCAACAGGGGGCTACCGGGGAGCTGTTTTTT
many	TRBV4-1	.	TRBJ2-2	CASSQTGTKRVVGELFF	TGCGCCAGCAGCCAAACCGGGACAAAGAGGGTTGTAGGGGAGCTGTTTTTT
many	TRBV5-5	.	TRBJ1-1	CASSGYGDTEAFF	TGTGCCAGCAGCGGGTACGGGGATACTGAAGCTTTCTTT
.	TRBV20-1	TRBD2	TRBJ2-5	CSATPTSGGQETQYF	TGCAGTGCTACGCCGACTAGCGGGGGCCAAGAGACCCAGTACTTC
many	TRBV7-9	.	TRBJ2-1	CASSFGGKVNEQFF	TGTGCCAGCAGCTTCGGGGGAAAGGTTAATGAGCAGTTCTTC
many	TRBV27	.	TRBJ2-5	CASSPRGRWETQYF	TGTGCCAGCAGTCCCCGTGGTCGGTGGGAGACCCAGTACTTC
many	TRBV5-1	.	TRBJ2-3	CASSYRGPRPEDTQYF	TGCGCCAGCAGCTACCGGGGACCCCGACCCGAAGATACGCAGTATTTT
many	TRBV6-1	.	TRBJ1-6	CAGTSSASSPLHF	TGTGCCGGCACAAGCAGCGCTAGTTCACCCCTCCACTTT
many	TRBV11-2	TRBD1	TRBJ1-2	CASSHPGGSGYTF	TGTGCCAGCAGCCACCCAGGGGGCAGTGGCTACACCTTC
many	TRBV6-5	.	TRBJ2-5	CASSYRSGGQETQYF	TGTGCCAGCAGTTATCGCTCCGGGGGACAAGAGACCCAGTACTTC
many	TRBV5-6	.	TRBJ2-1	CASSFVSVGEQFF	TGTGCCAGCAGCTTCGTATCGGTCGGGGAGCAGTTCTTC
many	TRBV6-5	.	TRBJ1-1	CASGGALTEAFF	TGTGCCAGTGGGGGGGCGCTGACTGAAGCTTTCTTT
many	TRBV12-3/TRBV12-4	TRBD2	TRBJ2-2	CASSHPGLAGSWHTGELFF	TGTGCCAGCAGTCACCCGGGACTAGCGGGGTCTTGGCACACCGGGGAGCTGTTTTTT
many	TRBV6-5	TRBD1	TRBJ1-2	CASSLGQGADYGYTF	TGTGCCAGCAGTCTCGGACAGGGGGCAGACTATGGCTACACCTTC
many	TRBV7-2	.	TRBJ2-5	CASSLNNRVETQYF	TGTGCCAGCAGCTTAAATAACAGGGTGGAGACCCAGTACTTC
many	TRBV7-4	.	TRBJ2-1	CAYAPDYNEQFF	TGTGCCTATGCCCCGGATTACAATGAGCAGTTCTTC
few	TRBV5-1	.	TRBJ1-1	CASSTRPGGANTEAFF	TGCGCCAGCAGCACCCGACCAGGAGGGGCGAACACTGAAGCTTTCTTT
many	TRBV12-3/TRBV12-4	.	TRBJ2-7	CASSLSVYEQYF	TGTGCCAGCAGTTTATCGGTCTACGAGCAGTACTTC
many	TRBV20-1	.	TRBJ2-3	CSAVLGTGTDTQYF	TGCAGTGCCGTCTTAGGGACTGGCACAGATACGCAGTATTTT
many	TRBV4-1	.	TRBJ1-3	CASSQDPGRSGNTIYF	TGCGCCAGCAGCCAGGACCCGGGGCGGTCGGGAAACACCATATATTTT
few	TRBV7-3	TRBD2	TRBJ2-2	CASSLKRGSPSHTGELFF	TGTGCCAGCAGCTTAAAGCGGGGGTCACCGTCCCACACCGGGGAGCTGTTTTTT
many	TRBV15	TRBD1	TRBJ1-1	CATSRAGTGYAFF	TGTGCCACCAGCAGAGCCGGGACAGGGTATGCTTTCTTT
many	TRBV24-1	.	TRBJ1-5	CATSDWGVFQPQHF	TGTGCCACCAGTGATTGGGGGGTTTTTCAGCCCCAGCATTTT
many	TRBV10-3	.	TRBJ1-3	CAIRLGGRSGNTIYF	TGTGCCATCAGACTCGGGGGGCGGTCTGGAAACACCATATATTTT